This TCR beta chain was documented in a study of beta chain features in type 1 diabetes. The V and J ends lost 5 bases and 4 bases respectively, with 23 bases between them. This CDR3 is built from 17 residues. Germline V gives CDR1 SGDLS, CDR2 YYNGEE. Reverse transcription of all isolated RNA meant that expressed TCRB transcripts were sequenced. The repertoire was sequenced with immunoSEQ multiplex PCR; TCRdb's copy has only in-frame clones and lacks some. The sample lists 450,000 to 600,000 clones; over 25% were seen once. The sequencing sample was made of naive CD4+ T cells from blood. The receptor's source is a man younger than 30 in good health. The J gene is TRBJ2-3, the V gene TRBV9; the D gene could be TRBD1 or TRBD2 (6 bases each). The CDR3 bases are TGTGCCAGCAGTGCCCCTTGGGGGGCAGGGGACCCAGATACGCAGTATTTT. This codes for CASSAPWGAGDPDTQYF. Together with reference TRBV9 and TRBJ2-3, the CDR3 gives the full variable domain: DSGVTQTPKHLITATGQRVTLRCSPRSGDLSVYWYQQSLDQGLQFLIQYYNGEERAKGNILERFSAQQFPDLHSELNLSSLELGDSALYFCASSAPWGAGDPDTQYFGPGTRLTVL.